Below are 26 T cell receptor beta chains sequenced from a single sample in a study of blood T cell repertoires in COVID-19. Data came from immunoSEQ multiplex PCR; TCRdb stores just in-frame clones and leaves some out. This sample yields approximately 260,000 clones, of which 70% to 85% are seen a single time; around 4.1% belongs to the top ten. Material: peripheral blood. The source of these receptors is a woman between 35 and 50 years old with active or convalescent COVID-19.

The genes are TRBV19 and TRBJ1-3; D ambiguous. Germline values: CDR1 LNHDA, CDR2 SQIVND (reference sequence). The CDR3 runs 13 residues. Trimming removed 0 bases at V and 4 bases at J, with 4 bases between. Here the CDR3 DNA reads TGTGCCAGTAGTATAGAGGGCGGAAACACCATATATTTT. It yields the protein CASSIEGGNTIYF.

The V and J genes are TRBV27 and TRBJ1-5; 7 nucleotides align to TRBD1. This CDR3 is built from 15 residues. V was pared by 2 bases and J by 5 bases, with 6 bases of the junction left unmatched. The germline CDR1 and CDR2 sequences are MNHEY and SMNVEV (reference sequence). CDR3 DNA sequence: TGTGCCAGCAGTTTAAGAGGGGGCCGGCATCAGCCCCAGCATTTT. Translated, it gives CASSLRGGRHQPQHF.

This chain uses TRBV11-2 with TRBJ2-3, with D unresolved. Per germline, CDR1 SGHAT and CDR2 FQNNGV. The V gene lost 0 bases and the J gene lost 7 bases, with 8 bases spanning the gap. CDR3 length equals 13 residues. The DNA of the CDR3 is TGTGCCAGCAGCTTAGATCGCCAGAATACGCAGTATTTT. As protein: CASSLDRQNTQYF. The whole variable domain, filled in from reference TRBV11-2 and TRBJ2-3, reads EAGVAQSPRYKIIEKRQSVAFWCNPISGHATLYWYQQILGQGPKLLIQFQNNGVVDDSQLPKDRFSAERLKGVDSTLKIQPAKLEDSAVYLCASSLDRQNTQYFGPGTRLTVL.

This chain uses TRBV5-1 with TRBJ2-5; TRBD2 agrees at 7 bases. The CDR3 consists of 16 residues. Germline V lookup: CDR1 SGHRS, CDR2 YFSETQ. The V and J ends lost 0 bases and 5 bases, in that order; junction bases with no gene match: 10. The CDR3 coding sequence is TGCGCCAGCAGCTTGGCTACGGGGGGATTAAGCGAGACCCAGTACTTC. The encoded protein is CASSLATGGLSETQYF.

This chain uses TRBV27 with TRBJ1-5; a possible D gene is TRBD1 (5 bases). Trimming stripped 3 bases from V and 2 bases from J, with 14 bases between. The CDR3 totals 16 residues. Germline CDR1 and CDR2: MNHEY and SMNVEV (reference sequence). This CDR3 is CASSFVREIGNQPQHF. The CDR3 DNA is TGTGCCAGCAGTTTTGTCAGGGAAATCGGCAATCAGCCCCAGCATTTT.

This sequence joins TRBV11-2 and TRBJ2-3, with unresolved D. Germline V gene data show CDR1 as SGHAT and CDR2 as FQNNGV. The CDR3 totals 13 residues. V lost 0 bases and J 6 bases, leaving 7 bases between the germline ends. The CDR3 coding sequence is TGTGCCAGCAGCTTAGAGCGGTGGGATACGCAGTATTTT. Protein: CASSLERWDTQYF.

J is TRBJ2-2 and V is TRBV2; the D gene is possibly TRBD1 (6 bases). This CDR3 is built from 14 residues. V shed 5 bases and J shed 4 bases, with 11 bases lying between them. Germline V gene sequence: CDR1 SNHLY, CDR2 FYNNEI. The CDR3, as DNA: TGTGCCAGCAGTTTGGTCAGGGGCACCGGGGAGCTGTTTTTT. As protein: CASSLVRGTGELFF.

The genes are TRBV7-9 and TRBJ2-2; a weak D match, TRBD1 (5 bases). Between the trimmed V and J ends, which lost 5 bases and 4 bases, there was a span of 11 bases. The CDR3 is 14 residues long. Germline CDR1 SEHNR, CDR2 FQNEAQ (reference sequence). CDR3 bases: TGTGCCAGCAGCCCCAGGGTAGTCACCGGGGAGCTGTTTTTT. Protein sequence: CASSPRVVTGELFF.

CDR3 nucleotides: TGTGCCAGCAGCATTGCCGCGGGTCCTAATGAAAAACTGTTTTTT. Translating gives CASSIAAGPNEKLFF. V usage is TRBV5-4 and J usage is TRBJ1-4; no definite D call. Trimming pared 4 bases from V and 3 bases from J, leaving 13 bases between. Germline-derived CDR1 and CDR2 are SGHNT and YYREEE (reference sequence). The CDR3 covers 15 residues.

The chain uses TRBV19 and TRBJ1-6, with D unclear. The length of the CDR3 is 17 residues. Germline loops: CDR1 LNHDA, CDR2 SQIVND (reference sequence). Trimming removed 4 bases at V and 0 bases at J, with 13 bases between. CDR3 DNA: TGTGCCAGTAGTAATATCGGGGTCAGCTCCTATAATTCACCCCTCCACTTT. Its translation is CASSNIGVSSYNSPLHF. Using reference TRBV19 and TRBJ1-6 for the parts outside the CDR3, the full variable domain is DGGITQSPKYLFRKEGQNVTLSCEQNLNHDAMYWYRQDPGQGLRLIYYSQIVNDFQKGDIAEGYSVSREKKESFPLTVTSAQKNPTAFYLCASSNIGVSSYNSPLHFGNGTRLTVT.

The genes are TRBV5-1 and TRBJ1-2; D is perhaps TRBD1 (6 bases). The germline V and J ends were trimmed by 7 bases and 2 bases, with 15 bases remaining between them. CDR3 length equals 14 residues. Germline-derived CDR1 and CDR2 are SGHRS and YFSETQ. CDR3: CASSTGSENYGYTF. The CDR3 DNA sequence: TGCGCCAGCTCGACAGGTTCTGAGAACTATGGCTACACCTTC.

V and J are TRBV3-1 (or the pseudogene TRBV3-2) and TRBJ1-5; a possible D gene is TRBD1 (5 bases). Trimming pared 1 base from V and 7 bases from J, leaving 8 bases between. The CDR3 runs to 13 residues. The germline gives CDR1 LGHDT, CDR2 YNNKEL (reference sequence). Here the CDR3 DNA reads TGTGCCAGCAGCCAAGGCAGGGAACAGCCCCAGCATTTT. Translated: CASSQGREQPQHF.

The chain employs TRBV25-1 and TRBJ1-1; 7 bases agree with TRBD1. CDR1 is MGHDK, CDR2 SYGVNS, per germline. The CDR3 has 13 amino acids. V shed 1 base and J 8 bases; nucleotides not matched to a gene: 4. The CDR3 loop reads CASSEWGTDEAFF. CDR3 sequence (DNA): TGTGCCAGCAGTGAATGGGGGACAGACGAAGCTTTCTTT. Looking up the rest from reference TRBV25-1 and TRBJ1-1 gives the full variable domain: EADIYQTPRYLVIGTGKKITLECSQTMGHDKMYWYQQDPGMELHLIHYSYGVNSTEKGDLSSESTVSRIRTEHFPLTLESARPSHTSQYLCASSEWGTDEAFFGQGTRLTVV.

The V call is TRBV5-6, the J call TRBJ1-4; D is ambiguous. Germline values: CDR1 SGHDT, CDR2 YYEEEE. Between the trimmed V and J ends, which lost 4 bases and 10 bases, there was a span of 11 bases. The CDR3 has 12 amino acids. This CDR3 reads CASSPGLGKLFF. CDR3 in DNA: TGTGCCAGCAGCCCCGGGTTAGGAAAACTGTTTTTT.

At least ten counts were recorded for this clone. The gene calls are TRBV30 and TRBJ2-5, with TRBD2 matching 7 bases. The CDR3 totals 12 residues. V was clipped by 4 bases and J by 5 bases; unmatched bases: 4. CDR1 and CDR2 from the germline V gene are GTSNPN and SVGIG (reference sequence). The CDR3 region has the DNA TGTGCCTGGACGCCAGCGGGGGAGACCCAGTACTTC. The encoded protein is CAWTPAGETQYF.

V usage is TRBV28 and J usage is TRBJ1-4, with D tentatively TRBD1 (5 bases). The CDR3 runs 14 residues. CDR1 is MDHEN and CDR2 is SYDVKM in the germline V gene. The V gene lost 8 bases and the J gene lost 0 bases, with 10 bases spanning the gap. The CDR3 reads CASLGGATNEKLFF. In DNA, the CDR3 is TGTGCCAGCCTCGGGGGGGCAACTAATGAAAAACTGTTTTTT.

The chain carries TRBV9 and TRBJ2-2; unclear D gene. Germline V gene sequence: CDR1 SGDLS, CDR2 YYNGEE. The CDR3 totals 14 residues. V lost 0 bases and J lost 4, with 7 bases in between. The CDR3 loop is CASSVDSSTGELFF. The CDR3, as DNA: TGTGCCAGCAGCGTAGATTCCTCCACCGGGGAGCTGTTTTTT.

This clone came up a few times. V usage is TRBV5-4 and J usage is TRBJ2-1, with D possibly matching TRBD1 (6 bases). Germline CDR1 is SGHNT and CDR2 is YYREEE (reference sequence). This CDR3 comprises 12 residues. Trimming left V 0 bases short and J 8 bases short, with 6 bases between. Here the CDR3 DNA reads TGTGCCAGCAGCTTGGAGGGGGATGAGCAGTTCTTC. Its protein is CASSLEGDEQFF.

This clone was seen a single time. The V call is TRBV9, the J call TRBJ2-1, with 8 bases matching TRBD1. This CDR3 is 13 amino acids long. Germline V gene data show CDR1 as SGDLS and CDR2 as YYNGEE. V gave up 3 bases and J gave up 8 bases; unmatched junction bases: 4. The CDR3 coding sequence is TGTGCCAGCAGCGCGACAGGGGAGGATGAGCAGTTCTTC. As protein: CASSATGEDEQFF.

The chain has TRBV19 and TRBJ1-5; D gene unclear. Germline V gene sequence: CDR1 LNHDA, CDR2 SQIVND (reference sequence). Trimming removed 6 bases from V and 3 bases from J, with 9 bases in between. This CDR3 is 13 amino acids long. The CDR3 sequence: CASSPGVNQPQHF. DNA of the CDR3: TGTGCCAGTAGCCCCGGGGTCAATCAGCCCCAGCATTTT.

The chain carries TRBV2 and TRBJ1-2; TRBD1 matches at 8 bases. Trimming cost V 6 bases and J 8 bases; bases outside gene matches: 14. CDR3 length: 15 residues. Germline values: CDR1 SNHLY, CDR2 FYNNEI. The CDR3 protein is CASRPQGAVIWGYTF. The CDR3 bases are TGTGCCAGCAGACCCCAGGGGGCCGTGATTTGGGGCTACACCTTC.

In its sample, this clone was seen once. The chain couples TRBV5-4 to TRBJ2-7; no firm D call. The CDR3 is 13 residues long. V dropped 1 base and J dropped 6 bases, with 11 bases sitting between them. Germline-derived CDR1 and CDR2 are SGHNT and YYREEE (reference sequence). CDR3 protein: CASSLKPLSEQYF. CDR3 in DNA: TGTGCCAGCAGCTTGAAGCCTTTGAGCGAGCAGTACTTC.

The chain links TRBV5-1 to TRBJ1-2, with D unresolved. V lost 4 bases and J 3 bases, leaving 10 bases between the germline ends. Germline-derived CDR1 and CDR2 are SGHRS and YFSETQ. The CDR3 has 13 amino acids. CDR3 in amino acids: CASSRGGDYGYTF. CDR3 coding DNA: TGCGCCAGCAGCCGGGGTGGTGACTATGGCTACACCTTC.

V is TRBV27 and J is TRBJ2-1; D is unresolved. This CDR3 has 14 amino acids. With 7 bases removed from V and 0 bases from J, the gap between germline ends came to 10 bases. Germline loops: CDR1 MNHEY, CDR2 SMNVEV (reference sequence). CDR3 nucleotide sequence: TGTGCCAGCACCCCCGATAGCTCCTACAATGAGCAGTTCTTC. Its translation: CASTPDSSYNEQFF.

The DNA for the CDR3 is TGCGCCAGCAGCGGGCGGGGAGCCTACAATGAGCAGTTCTTC. The encoded protein is CASSGRGAYNEQFF. V and J are TRBV5-1 and TRBJ2-1; possible D gene TRBD2, 6 bases. Trimming took off 4 bases at V and 2 bases at J, with 10 bases between the two ends. CDR3 length equals 14 residues. CDR1 is SGHRS, CDR2 YFSETQ, per germline.

The rearrangement links TRBV19 to TRBJ2-3, with 7 bases matching TRBD2. With V trimmed by 6 bases and J by 0 bases, 15 bases remained unmatched. CDR3 length equals 18 residues. Germline lookup yields CDR1 LNHDA and CDR2 SQIVND (reference sequence). CDR3 coding DNA: TGTGCCAGTAGAATGGCACTACTATCTAGCGGAAGCACAGATACGCAGTATTTT. This encodes CASRMALLSSGSTDTQYF.